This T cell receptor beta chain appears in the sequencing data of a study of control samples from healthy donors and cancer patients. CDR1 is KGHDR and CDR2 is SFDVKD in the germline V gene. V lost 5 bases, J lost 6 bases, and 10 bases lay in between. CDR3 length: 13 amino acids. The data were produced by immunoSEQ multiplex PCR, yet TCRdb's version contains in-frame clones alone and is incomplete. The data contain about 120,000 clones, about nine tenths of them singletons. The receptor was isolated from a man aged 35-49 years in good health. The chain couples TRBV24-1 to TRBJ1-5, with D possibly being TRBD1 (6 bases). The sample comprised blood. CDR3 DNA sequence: TGTGCCACCAGTGCGGGGGGCAGTCAGCCCCAGCATTTT. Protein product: CATSAGGSQPQHF.